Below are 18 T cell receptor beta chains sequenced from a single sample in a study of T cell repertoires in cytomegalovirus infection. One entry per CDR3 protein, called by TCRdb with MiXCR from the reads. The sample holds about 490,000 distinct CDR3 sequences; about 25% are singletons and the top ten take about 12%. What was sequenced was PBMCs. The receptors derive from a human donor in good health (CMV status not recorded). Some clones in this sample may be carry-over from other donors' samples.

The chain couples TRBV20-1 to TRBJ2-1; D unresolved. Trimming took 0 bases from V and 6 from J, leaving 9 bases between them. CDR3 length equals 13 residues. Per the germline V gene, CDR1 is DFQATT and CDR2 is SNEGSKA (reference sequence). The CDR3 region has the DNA TGCAGTGCTAGAGATAACTCCCCCAATGAGCAGTTCTTC. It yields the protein CSARDNSPNEQFF.

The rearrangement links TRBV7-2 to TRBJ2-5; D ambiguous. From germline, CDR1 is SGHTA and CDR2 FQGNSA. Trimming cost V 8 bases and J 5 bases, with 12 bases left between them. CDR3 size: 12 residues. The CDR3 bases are TGTGCCAGCGGAGAGCCCCGTGAGACCCAGTACTTC. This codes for CASGEPRETQYF.

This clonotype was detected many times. Here the CDR3 reads CASSQDSARQETQYF. The CDR3 coding sequence is TGCGCCAGCAGCCAAGATAGCGCCCGCCAAGAGACCCAGTACTTC. The rearrangement joins TRBV4-1 to TRBJ2-5; D might be TRBD2 (5 bases). The length of the CDR3 is 15 residues. The V gene lost 0 bases and the J gene lost 1 base, with 9 bases spanning the gap. Germline V gene sequence: CDR1 MGHRA, CDR2 YSYEKL.

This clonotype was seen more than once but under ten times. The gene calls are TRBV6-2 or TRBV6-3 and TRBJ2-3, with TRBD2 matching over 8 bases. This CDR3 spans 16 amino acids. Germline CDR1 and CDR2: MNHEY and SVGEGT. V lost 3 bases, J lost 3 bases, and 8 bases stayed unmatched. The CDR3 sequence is CASSYRAGLGTDTQYF. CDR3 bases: TGTGCCAGCAGTTATCGAGCGGGACTAGGGACAGATACGCAGTATTTT.

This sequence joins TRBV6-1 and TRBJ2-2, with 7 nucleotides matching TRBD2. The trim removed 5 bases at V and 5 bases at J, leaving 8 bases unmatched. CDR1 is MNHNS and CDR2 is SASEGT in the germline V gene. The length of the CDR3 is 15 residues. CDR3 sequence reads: CASSNSGLGTGELFF. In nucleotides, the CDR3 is TGTGCCAGCAGTAATAGCGGGCTTGGGACCGGGGAGCTGTTTTTT.

The CDR3 loop is CATSDTKDRLGGYTF. The CDR3 DNA reads as TGTGCCACCAGTGACACCAAGGACAGGCTTGGGGGCTACACCTTC. The V gene is TRBV24-1, the J gene TRBJ1-2, with 7 bases lining up with TRBD1. V gave up 4 bases and J gave up 8 bases; unmatched junction bases: 12. The germline gives CDR1 KGHDR, CDR2 SFDVKD. This CDR3 has 15 amino acids.

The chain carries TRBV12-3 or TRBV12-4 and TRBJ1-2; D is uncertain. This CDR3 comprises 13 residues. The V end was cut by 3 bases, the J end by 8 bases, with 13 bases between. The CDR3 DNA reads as TGTGCCAGCAGTTTGGCCTTTGAAGCGGGCTACACCTTC. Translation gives CASSLAFEAGYTF.

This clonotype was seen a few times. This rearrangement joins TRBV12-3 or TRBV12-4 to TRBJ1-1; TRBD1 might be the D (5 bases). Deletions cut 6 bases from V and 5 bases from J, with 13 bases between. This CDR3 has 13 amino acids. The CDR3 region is CASRDTGATEAFF. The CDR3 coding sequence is TGTGCCAGCAGGGACACCGGGGCTACTGAAGCTTTCTTT.

This chain's CDR3 is CASSWGGSGGEQFF. In DNA form, the CDR3 reads TGTGCCAGCTCATGGGGAGGAAGCGGGGGTGAGCAGTTCTTC. V gene TRBV18 combines with J gene TRBJ2-1; 8 nucleotides match TRBD2. This CDR3 spans 14 amino acids. Trimming cost V 5 bases and J 9 bases; bases outside gene matches: 9. From germline, CDR1 is KGHSH and CDR2 LQKENI.

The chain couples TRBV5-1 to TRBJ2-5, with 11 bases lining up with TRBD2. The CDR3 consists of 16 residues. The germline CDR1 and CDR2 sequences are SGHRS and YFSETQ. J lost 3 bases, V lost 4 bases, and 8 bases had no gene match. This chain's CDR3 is CASSTGVLAGEETQYF. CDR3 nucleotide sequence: TGCGCCAGCAGCACGGGGGTACTAGCGGGAGAAGAGACCCAGTACTTC.

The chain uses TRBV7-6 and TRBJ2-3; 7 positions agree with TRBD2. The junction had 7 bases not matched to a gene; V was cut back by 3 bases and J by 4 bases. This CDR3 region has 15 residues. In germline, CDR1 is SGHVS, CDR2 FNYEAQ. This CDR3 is CASSFGGSGSDTQYF. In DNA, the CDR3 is TGTGCCAGCAGCTTCGGCGGGAGTGGCTCAGATACGCAGTATTTT.

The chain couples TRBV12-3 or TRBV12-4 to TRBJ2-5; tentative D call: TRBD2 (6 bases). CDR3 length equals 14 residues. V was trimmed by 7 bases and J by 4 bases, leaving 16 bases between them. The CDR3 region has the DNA TGTGCCAGCACCCATTGGCGAGCGGGAGAGACCCAGTACTTC. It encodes CASTHWRAGETQYF.

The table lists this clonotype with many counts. This chain's CDR3 is CASSSRDLLEQYF. As DNA, the CDR3 is TGTGCCAGCAGTAGCAGGGACTTACTGGAGCAGTACTTC. This sequence joins TRBV12-3 or TRBV12-4 and TRBJ2-7, with D maybe TRBD2 (6 bases). V shed 5 bases and J shed 7 bases, with 15 bases lying between them. The CDR3 is 13 amino acids.

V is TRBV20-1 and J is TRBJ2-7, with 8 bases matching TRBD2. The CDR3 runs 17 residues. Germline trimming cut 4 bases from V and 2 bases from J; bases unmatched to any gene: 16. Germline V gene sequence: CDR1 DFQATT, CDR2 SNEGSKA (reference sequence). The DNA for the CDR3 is TGCAGTGCTATTCCTATAGCGGGATCCGCGGGCACCTACGAGCAGTACTTC. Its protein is CSAIPIAGSAGTYEQYF.

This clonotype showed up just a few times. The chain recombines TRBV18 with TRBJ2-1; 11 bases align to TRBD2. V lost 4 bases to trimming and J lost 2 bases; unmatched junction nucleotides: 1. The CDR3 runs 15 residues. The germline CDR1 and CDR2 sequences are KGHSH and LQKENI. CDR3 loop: CASSRGLAAYNEQFF. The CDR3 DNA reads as TGTGCCAGCTCACGGGGACTAGCGGCCTACAATGAGCAGTTCTTC.

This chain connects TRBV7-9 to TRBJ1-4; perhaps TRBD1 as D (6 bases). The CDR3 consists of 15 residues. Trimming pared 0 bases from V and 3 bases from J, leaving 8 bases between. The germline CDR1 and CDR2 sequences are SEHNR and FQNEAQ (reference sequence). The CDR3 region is CASSLATGSNEKLFF. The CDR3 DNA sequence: TGTGCCAGCAGCTTAGCAACAGGGTCTAATGAAAAACTGTTTTTT. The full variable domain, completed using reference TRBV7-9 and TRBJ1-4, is DTGVSQNPRHKITKRGQNVTFRCDPISEHNRLYWYRQTLGQGPEFLTYFQNEAQLEKSRLLSDRFSAERPKGSFSTLEIQRTEQGDSAMYLCASSLATGSNEKLFFGSGTQLSVL.

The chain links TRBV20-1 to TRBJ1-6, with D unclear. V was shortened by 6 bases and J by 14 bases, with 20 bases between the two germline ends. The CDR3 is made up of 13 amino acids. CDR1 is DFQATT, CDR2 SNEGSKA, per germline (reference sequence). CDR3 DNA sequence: TGCAGTGCGCCCGATCCGGCCGTTCAGTCCCTCCACTTT. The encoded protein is CSAPDPAVQSLHF.

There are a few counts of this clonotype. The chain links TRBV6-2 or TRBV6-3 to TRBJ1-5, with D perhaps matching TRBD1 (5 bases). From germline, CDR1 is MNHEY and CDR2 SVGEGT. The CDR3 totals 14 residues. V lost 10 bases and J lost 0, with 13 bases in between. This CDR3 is CATTQDNSNQPQHF. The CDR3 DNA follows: TGTGCCACGACCCAGGACAATAGCAATCAGCCCCAGCATTTT.